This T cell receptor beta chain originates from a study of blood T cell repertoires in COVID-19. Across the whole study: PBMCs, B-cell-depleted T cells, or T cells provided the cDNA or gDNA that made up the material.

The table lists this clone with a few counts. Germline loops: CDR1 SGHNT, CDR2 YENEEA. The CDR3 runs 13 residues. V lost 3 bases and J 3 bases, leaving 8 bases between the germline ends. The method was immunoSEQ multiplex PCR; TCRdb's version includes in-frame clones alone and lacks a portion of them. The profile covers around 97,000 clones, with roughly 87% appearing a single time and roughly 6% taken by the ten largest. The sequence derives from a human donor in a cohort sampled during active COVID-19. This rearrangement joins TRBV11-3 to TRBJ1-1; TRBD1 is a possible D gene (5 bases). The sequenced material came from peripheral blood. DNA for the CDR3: TGTGCCAGCAGCTTCTCGACAGACACTGAAGCTTTCTTT. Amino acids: CASSFSTDTEAFF. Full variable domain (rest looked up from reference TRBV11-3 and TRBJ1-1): EAGVVQSPRYKIIEKKQPVAFWCNPISGHNTLYWYLQNLGQGPELLIRYENEEAVDDSQLPKDRFSAERLKGVDSTLKIQPAELGDSAVYLCASSFSTDTEAFFGQGTRLTVV.